This TCR beta chain was obtained from a study of CD8 T cells in Susac syndrome. Turning to the study itself: Eight of the sequenced Susac syndrome patients were in remission, and more than 5 had active disease. Patients with Susac syndrome had blood drawn and were at that point therapy-naive, on corticosteroids, or on intravenous immunoglobulin alone.

V lost 6 bases to trimming and J lost 2 bases, with 16 bases between them. CDR3 size: 14 residues. Germline V CDR1 and CDR2: DFQATT, SNEGSKA (reference sequence). RNA was extracted with the RNeasy kit, and a quantity of 0.5 to 1 ug was reverse transcribed using random hexamers. The amplification used immunoSEQ multiplex PCR on TCR beta CDR3; it spanned 54 Vbeta and 13 Jbeta. TCRdb redid the calling of the immunoSEQ multiplex PCR reads with MiXCR, one entry per CDR3 protein. The table lists roughly 150,000 distinct CDR3 sequences, 90% to 95% of them singletons. The chain carries TRBV20-1 and TRBJ2-5; TRBD1 might be the D (6 bases). The clonotype was recovered from a human donor with Susac syndrome. Material: CD4+ T cells from PBMCs. CDR3 nucleotide sequence: TGCAGTGCCTCGACAGGTGGCCTTCAAGAGACCCAGTACTTC. Translating gives CSASTGGLQETQYF.